This TCR beta chain came from a study of CD4 T cell repertoires in COVID-19. This table comes from immunoSEQ multiplex PCR, and its TCRdb copy is limited to in-frame clones, with some not included. The sample records about 25,000 clones, 93% being singletons. The V and J ends lost 8 bases and 3 bases respectively, with 10 bases between them. There are 13 residues in the CDR3. CDR1 and CDR2 (germline): SGHTA, FQGNSA. Sequencing was done directly on freshly isolated, uncultured memory T cells. This receptor was taken from a human donor who had COVID-19. This chain joins TRBV7-2 and TRBJ1-4; D may be TRBD1 (5 bases). This specimen was circulating follicular helper CD4+ T cells (cTfh) from blood, taken before the COVID-19 pandemic. DNA of the CDR3: TGTGCCAGCGCAGGCAGGGCTAATGAAAAACTGTTTTTT. Its translation is CASAGRANEKLFF. Using reference TRBV7-2 and TRBJ1-4 for the parts outside the CDR3, the full variable domain is GAGVSQSPSNKVTEKGKDVELRCDPISGHTALYWYRQSLGQGLEFLIYFQGNSAPDKSGLPSDRFSAERTGGSVSTLTIQRTQQEDSAVYLCASAGRANEKLFFGSGTQLSVL.